These 18 T cell receptor beta chains share one sample of origin, sequenced in a study of cytomegalovirus exposure and HLA in healthy donors listed by TCRdb under 2017. The library was produced with the immunoSEQ multiplex PCR assay. A mixture of 60 forward primers for TCR Vbeta segments and 13 reverse primers for TCR Jbeta segments was used in the multiplex PCR. Drawn from immuneACCESS, this table holds only the in-frame rearrangements with V and J called that TCRdb kept. Clones are partly lost; checked studies trace under half to an unresolved V gene and leave the rest unexplained. The sample includes around 60,000 clones, with about 75% observed a single time. The ten largest clones add up to approximately 24% of the sample. The sequencing input was PBMCs. The receptors come from a woman aged 40 to 50 in good health and CMV-seropositive.

This chain joins TRBV10-3 and TRBJ2-1; a possible D gene is TRBD2 (5 bases). This CDR3 is 17 amino acids long. V was pared by 0 bases and J by 2 bases, with 14 bases between. Looked up from germline, CDR1 is ENHRY and CDR2 is SYGVKD. CDR3 amino acids: CAISESTGRAPYNEQFF. The CDR3 DNA follows: TGTGCCATCAGTGAGTCGACGGGAAGGGCTCCCTACAATGAGCAGTTCTTC.

V is TRBV27 and J is TRBJ1-6; 7 positions agree with TRBD1. Germline CDR1 MNHEY, CDR2 SMNVEV (reference sequence). Trimming took 7 bases from V and 0 from J; bases not matched to a gene: 3. CDR3 length: 15 amino acids. CDR3 loop: CASTPGGSYNSPLHF. CDR3 DNA: TGTGCCAGCACCCCAGGGGGCTCCTATAATTCACCCCTCCACTTT.

The rearrangement uses TRBV28 and TRBJ2-3; 9 bases map to TRBD2. CDR3 length: 16 amino acids. V was clipped by 5 bases and J by 3 bases; unmatched bases: 9. Germline-derived CDR1 and CDR2 are MDHEN and SYDVKM. The CDR3 spells CASSSLAGATTDTQYF. The CDR3 nucleotides read TGTGCCAGCAGTAGTTTAGCGGGGGCCACGACAGATACGCAGTATTTT.

The gene calls are TRBV5-4 and TRBJ1-2; D gene uncertain. Germline V lookup: CDR1 SGHNT, CDR2 YYREEE (reference sequence). This CDR3 comprises 13 residues. The V end lost 0 bases, the J end lost 7 bases, and 10 bases lay between the germline ends. CDR3 in amino acids: CASSLAREAGYTF. CDR3 DNA: TGTGCCAGCAGCTTGGCGAGGGAGGCTGGCTACACCTTC.

The chain couples TRBV7-8 to TRBJ2-7; a weak D match, TRBD1 (6 bases). This CDR3 contains 14 residues. The germline CDR1 and CDR2 sequences are SGHVS and FQNEAQ. V dropped 0 bases and J dropped 0 bases, with 6 bases sitting between them. The CDR3 loop is CASSLAGGSYEQYF. DNA of the CDR3: TGTGCCAGCAGCTTAGCAGGGGGCTCCTACGAGCAGTACTTC.

The genes are TRBV7-9 and TRBJ2-1; TRBD2 aligns across 10 bases. Losses at the gene ends were 5 bases for V and 9 bases for J; bases not matched to a gene: 10. Looked up from germline, CDR1 is SEHNR and CDR2 is FQNEAQ (reference sequence). This CDR3 is 15 amino acids long. The CDR3 loop is CASSPQAGGRGEQFF. In DNA form, the CDR3 reads TGTGCCAGCAGCCCACAAGCGGGGGGGCGGGGTGAGCAGTTCTTC.

For this clone: The junction does not match germline at one end; this may be a read error. The chain is built from TRBV7-9 and TRBJ1-5, with D perhaps matching TRBD1 (6 bases). Germline loops: CDR1 SEHNR, CDR2 FQNEAQ (reference sequence). This CDR3 has 18 amino acids. CDR3 sequence: CSSSRLRAGDEGDQPQHF. In DNA, the CDR3 is TGTTCCAGCAGTCGCCTCAGGGCAGGGGATGAAGGGGACCAGCCCCAGCATTTT.

The genes are TRBV4-1 and TRBJ2-1; perhaps TRBD1 as D (6 bases). Trimming removed 5 bases from V and 6 bases from J, with 11 bases in between. The CDR3 runs to 13 residues. The germline V gene encodes CDR1 MGHRA and CDR2 YSYEKL. The DNA of the CDR3 is TGCGCCAGCAGCACCACAGGGTCCAATGAGCAGTTCTTC. It yields the protein CASSTTGSNEQFF.

The chain links TRBV19 to TRBJ1-2, with D hard to call. V lost 3 bases and J lost 4, with 12 bases in between. Germline V gene sequence: CDR1 LNHDA, CDR2 SQIVND (reference sequence). CDR3 length: 14 amino acids. CDR3 DNA sequence: TGTGCCAGTAGTATTGGGCGACAAAGCTATGGCTACACCTTC. Amino acids: CASSIGRQSYGYTF.

The rearrangement links TRBV29-1 to TRBJ1-2; D is perhaps TRBD1 (5 bases). V lost 7 bases and J 4 bases, leaving 16 bases between the germline ends. The CDR3 length is 13 residues. Germline assignment: CDR1 SQVTM and CDR2 ANQGSEA. CDR3 loop: CSADGGEGYGYTF. In DNA form, the CDR3 reads TGCAGCGCTGATGGAGGGGAGGGCTATGGCTACACCTTC.

This clone turned up a few times. V and J are TRBV18 and TRBJ1-2, with D possibly being TRBD1 (6 bases). The CDR3 covers 15 residues. Between the trimmed V and J ends, which lost 1 base and 8 bases, there was a span of 17 bases. Germline values: CDR1 KGHSH, CDR2 LQKENI. CDR3 in amino acids: CASSPRTVGGDGYTF. CDR3 in DNA: TGTGCCAGCTCACCACGGACGGTAGGGGGTGACGGCTACACCTTC.

V and J are TRBV5-1 and TRBJ2-3; the match to TRBD2 covers 8 bases. Unmatched junction bases numbered 4, after V lost 1 base and J lost 0 bases. Germline CDR1 is SGHRS and CDR2 is YFSETQ. There are 16 residues in the CDR3. Here the CDR3 reads CASSLIPGGSTDTQYF. Written as DNA, the CDR3 is TGCGCCAGCAGCTTGATTCCGGGGGGGAGCACAGATACGCAGTATTTT.

This clone was counted only a few times. The V call is TRBV29-1, the J call TRBJ1-1; TRBD1 matches at 10 bases. The J segment lost 7 bases and the V segment lost 7 bases, leaving 9 bases of the junction unmatched. CDR1 is SQVTM and CDR2 is ANQGSEA in the germline V gene. This CDR3 has 13 residues. The CDR3 nucleotides read TGCAGCGCTTATACTGGACAGGGGGTTGAAGCTTTCTTT. Its protein product is CSAYTGQGVEAFF.

The CDR3 coding sequence is TGTGCCAGCAGTTACTCTTGGGAGAGCTCCTACGAGCAGTACTTC. The encoded protein is CASSYSWESSYEQYF. This sequence joins TRBV6-6 and TRBJ2-7, with D maybe TRBD2 (5 bases). Germline CDR1 is MNHNY and CDR2 is SVGAGI (reference sequence). With 0 bases removed from V and 0 bases from J, the gap between germline ends came to 9 bases. The CDR3 consists of 15 residues.

This sequence joins TRBV29-1 and TRBJ1-4; D perhaps matches TRBD1 (5 bases). CDR1 and CDR2 from the germline V gene are SQVTM and ANQGSEA. V lost 6 bases and J lost 7, with 15 bases in between. The CDR3 length is 13 residues. The CDR3 region is CSVGRGTGEKLFF. CDR3 DNA: TGCAGCGTGGGACGGGGGACTGGTGAAAAACTGTTTTTT.

This clone was recorded a few times. J is TRBJ2-5 and V is TRBV28; tentative D call: TRBD1 (7 bases). V was trimmed by 11 bases and J by 3 bases, leaving 19 bases between them. Germline CDR1 is MDHEN and CDR2 is SYDVKM. The CDR3 totals 14 residues. The CDR3 region is CAAGGGTAEETQYF. The CDR3 DNA reads as TGTGCCGCCGGGGGTGGGACAGCGGAAGAGACCCAGTACTTC.

The V and J genes are TRBV6-5 and TRBJ2-7; 8 bases line up with TRBD1. There are 13 residues in the CDR3. With V trimmed by 6 bases and J by 4 bases, 5 bases remained unmatched. From germline, CDR1 is MNHEY and CDR2 SVGAGI. CDR3 bases: TGTGCCAGCAGCAGGGACAGGTTATACGAGCAGTACTTC. This codes for CASSRDRLYEQYF.

Turning to this clone: A far larger clone is off by one base, so a read error is likely. V gene TRBV4-1 combines with J gene TRBJ1-1; 8 bases line up with TRBD1. The CDR3 has 13 amino acids. Germline V lookup: CDR1 MGHRA, CDR2 YSYEKL. The CDR3 nucleotides are TGCGGCAGCAGCCTTACAGGGGGCACTGAAGCTTTCTTT. Translated, it gives CGSSLTGGTEAFF.